The source of this T cell receptor beta chain is a study of blood T cell repertoires in COVID-19. In the source study's methods: Amplification with reference gene primers provided the estimates of nucleated cell counts. Profiling relied on immunoSEQ multiplex PCR, and the TCRdb table lists in-frame clones only, not all of them. V and J calls plus clone size are reproduced from that table; the DNA served to infer D and trimming. The sample lists fewer than 60,000 clones; 85% to 95% were seen once. This clone showed up just once. The Seattle patients joined while their infection was active and were tracked longitudinally afterward. Losses at the gene ends were 0 bases for V and 4 bases for J; bases not matched to a gene: 7. The CDR3 loop spans 17 amino acids. Germline CDR1 SGHNT, CDR2 YENEEA.

This clonotype was obtained from a man aged 60 to 75 with COVID-19, enrolled during active disease. Sequenced material: peripheral blood. The gene calls are TRBV11-3 and TRBJ2-3; TRBD2 aligns across 10 bases. The CDR3 region is CASSLEPSGSGSDTQYF. The CDR3, as DNA: TGTGCCAGCAGCTTAGAGCCTAGCGGGAGTGGGTCAGATACGCAGTATTTT.